This T cell receptor beta chain was found in a study of control samples from healthy donors and cancer patients. V gave up 3 bases and J gave up 7 bases, with 9 bases separating them. Germline CDR1 and CDR2: MNHNS and SASEGT. This CDR3 contains 12 residues. Data came from immunoSEQ multiplex PCR; TCRdb stores just in-frame clones and leaves some out. The sample has over 50,000 clones; approximately 94% are singletons. The material sequenced was blood. The receptor's source is a woman in her late teens or twenties in good health. The chain carries TRBV6-1 and TRBJ1-1, with TRBD1 as a possible D gene (5 bases). CDR3 DNA: TGTGCCAGCAGTGACAGGGTTCTTGAAGCTTTCTTT. It translates to CASSDRVLEAFF.